Listed here are 9 T cell receptor beta chains from one sample, sequenced in a study of stem cell transplantation in POMP-related autoinflammatory disease. Measured with immunoSEQ multiplex PCR; TCRdb has only the in-frame clones, and not every one. The profile shows more than 20,000 clones, about 81% of them singletons. Source: CD4+ T cells from PBMCs, taken before stem cell transplantation. These receptors came from a human donor with POMP-related autoinflammation and immune dysregulation (PRAID).

This clone turned up a few times. The J gene is TRBJ1-3, the V gene TRBV10-3; D unresolved. V lost 2 bases to trimming and J lost 9 bases, with 11 bases between them. Germline V gene sequence: CDR1 ENHRY, CDR2 SYGVKD. CDR3 size: 13 residues. CDR3 protein: CAISETVETTIYF. DNA of the CDR3: TGTGCCATCAGTGAGACAGTTGAAACCACCATATATTTT.

In its sample, this clone was seen once. The rearrangement uses TRBV2 and TRBJ2-1, with TRBD1 as a possible D gene (5 bases). Germline V gene lookup returns CDR1 SNHLY and CDR2 FYNNEI. The CDR3 has 12 residues. The V end lost 7 bases, the J end lost 4 bases, and 8 bases lay between the germline ends. CDR3 DNA sequence: TGTGCCAGCAACCGACAGTACAATGAGCAGTTCTTC. Its protein is CASNRQYNEQFF.

This chain joins TRBV18 and TRBJ2-3, with 12 bases aligning to TRBD2. Losses at the gene ends were 2 bases for V and 2 bases for J; bases not matched to a gene: 5. The germline V gene encodes CDR1 KGHSH and CDR2 LQKENI. The CDR3 extends over 17 amino acids. CDR3 sequence reads: CASSPWASGRATDTQYF. In nucleotides, the CDR3 is TGTGCCAGCTCACCATGGGCTAGCGGGAGGGCCACAGATACGCAGTATTTT.

J is TRBJ2-2 and V is TRBV28; D ambiguous. V lost 10 bases, J lost 5 bases, and 11 bases lay in between. This CDR3 is 12 amino acids long. CDR1 MDHEN and CDR2 SYDVKM come from the germline V gene. The CDR3 region is CAIFNYTGELFF. Written as DNA, the CDR3 is TGTGCCATCTTTAATTATACCGGGGAGCTGTTTTTT.

This clone appeared once. The rearrangement links TRBV2 to TRBJ2-5; 8 bases agree with TRBD1. With V trimmed by 5 bases and J by 5 bases, 7 bases remained unmatched. The CDR3 extends over 14 amino acids. The germline V gene encodes CDR1 SNHLY and CDR2 FYNNEI. In nucleotides, the CDR3 is TGTGCCAGCAGTCAGGGGGCGCGTGGGGAGACCCAGTACTTC. Translation: CASSQGARGETQYF.

This chain uses TRBV5-5 with TRBJ2-5; D unresolved. The V gene's germline CDR1 is SGHKS and CDR2 YYEKEE (reference sequence). Trimming took 0 bases from V and 4 from J, leaving 7 bases between them. The CDR3 sequence is 13 residues long. CDR3 in DNA: TGTGCCAGCAGCTTGGGGTCAGTAGAGACCCAGTACTTC. Its translation: CASSLGSVETQYF.

The V call is TRBV7-9, the J call TRBJ2-1; D unclear. Trimming removed 6 bases from V and 3 bases from J, with 6 bases in between. Germline CDR1 and CDR2: SEHNR and FQNEAQ (reference sequence). This CDR3 spans 12 amino acids. This CDR3 reads CASRPNYNEQFF. The CDR3 nucleotides read TGTGCCAGCAGGCCAAACTACAATGAGCAGTTCTTC.

This clone was observed a few times. V is TRBV15 and J is TRBJ1-3; no clear D. The germline gives CDR1 LNHNV, CDR2 YYDKDF (reference sequence). This CDR3 has 13 residues. Trimming stripped 0 bases from V and 9 bases from J, with 9 bases between. The CDR3 coding sequence is TGTGCCACCAGCAGAGATCCCGGAGGCACCATATATTTT. It is translated as CATSRDPGGTIYF.

The chain joins TRBV10-2 to TRBJ2-3; D not certain. This CDR3 is built from 12 residues. Germline V CDR1 and CDR2: WSHSY, SAAADI. V lost 5 bases and J 4 bases, leaving 7 bases between the germline ends. This CDR3 reads CASSPGPDTQYF. The DNA for the CDR3 is TGCGCCAGCAGTCCGGGCCCAGATACGCAGTATTTT.